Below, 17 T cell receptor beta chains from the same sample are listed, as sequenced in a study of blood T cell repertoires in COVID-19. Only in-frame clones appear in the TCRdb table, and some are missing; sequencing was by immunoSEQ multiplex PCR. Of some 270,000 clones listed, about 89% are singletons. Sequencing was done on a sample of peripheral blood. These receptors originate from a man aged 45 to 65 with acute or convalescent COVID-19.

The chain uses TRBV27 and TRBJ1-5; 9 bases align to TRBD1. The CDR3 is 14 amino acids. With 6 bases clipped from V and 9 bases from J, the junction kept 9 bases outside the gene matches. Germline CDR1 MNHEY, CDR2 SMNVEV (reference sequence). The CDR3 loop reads CASRGTGTYGPQHF. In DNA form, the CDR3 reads TGTGCCAGCAGGGGGACAGGGACTTATGGGCCCCAGCATTTT.

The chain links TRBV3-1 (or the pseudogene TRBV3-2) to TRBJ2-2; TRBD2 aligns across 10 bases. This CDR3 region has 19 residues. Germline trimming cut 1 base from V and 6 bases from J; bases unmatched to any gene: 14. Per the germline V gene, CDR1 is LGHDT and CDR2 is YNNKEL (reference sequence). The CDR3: CASSQGGGLAFFGAGELFF. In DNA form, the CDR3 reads TGTGCCAGCAGCCAAGGGGGGGGACTAGCGTTTTTCGGAGCCGGGGAGCTGTTTTTT.

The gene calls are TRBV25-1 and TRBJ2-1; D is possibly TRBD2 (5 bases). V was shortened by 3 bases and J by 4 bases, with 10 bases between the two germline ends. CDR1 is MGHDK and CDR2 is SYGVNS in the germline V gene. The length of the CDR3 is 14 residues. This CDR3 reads CASSETTIYNEQFF. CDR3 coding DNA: TGTGCCAGCAGTGAGACTACGATATACAATGAGCAGTTCTTC.

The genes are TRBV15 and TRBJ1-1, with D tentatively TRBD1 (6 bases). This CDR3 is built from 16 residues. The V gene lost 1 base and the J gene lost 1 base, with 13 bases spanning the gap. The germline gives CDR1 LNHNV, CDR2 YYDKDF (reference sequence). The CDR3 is CATSRGEGVPNTEAFF. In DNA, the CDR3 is TGTGCCACCAGCAGAGGGGAGGGGGTGCCGAACACTGAAGCTTTCTTT.

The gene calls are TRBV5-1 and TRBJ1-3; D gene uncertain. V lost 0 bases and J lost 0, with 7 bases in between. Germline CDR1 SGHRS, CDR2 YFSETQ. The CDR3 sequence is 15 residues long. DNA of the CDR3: TGCGCCAGCAGCTTGGCCGCGAGCTCTGGAAACACCATATATTTT. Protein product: CASSLAASSGNTIYF.

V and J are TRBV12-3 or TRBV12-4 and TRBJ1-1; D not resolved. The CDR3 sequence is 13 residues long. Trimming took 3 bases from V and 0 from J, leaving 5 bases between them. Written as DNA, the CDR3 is TGTGCCAGCAGTTTTCACATGAACACTGAAGCTTTCTTT. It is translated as CASSFHMNTEAFF.

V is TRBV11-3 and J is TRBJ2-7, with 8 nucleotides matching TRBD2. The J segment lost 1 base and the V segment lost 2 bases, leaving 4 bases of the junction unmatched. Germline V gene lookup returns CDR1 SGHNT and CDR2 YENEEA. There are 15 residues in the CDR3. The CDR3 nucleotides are TGTGCCAGCAGCTTATCGGGGGGGCGGTCCTACGAGCAGTACTTC. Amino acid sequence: CASSLSGGRSYEQYF.

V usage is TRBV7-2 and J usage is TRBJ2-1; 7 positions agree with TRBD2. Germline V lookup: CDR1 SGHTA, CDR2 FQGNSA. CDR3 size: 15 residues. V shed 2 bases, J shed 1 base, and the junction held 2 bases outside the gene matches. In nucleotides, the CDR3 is TGTGCCAGCAGCTTAAGCGGGGCTTCCTACAATGAGCAGTTCTTC. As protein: CASSLSGASYNEQFF.

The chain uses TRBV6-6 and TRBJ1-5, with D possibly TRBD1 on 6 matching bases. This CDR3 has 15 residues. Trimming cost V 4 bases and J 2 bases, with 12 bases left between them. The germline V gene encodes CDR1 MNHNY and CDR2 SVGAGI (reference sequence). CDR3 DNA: TGTGCCAGCAGTTCCGCACAGGGCGGCAATCAGCCCCAGCATTTT. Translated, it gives CASSSAQGGNQPQHF.

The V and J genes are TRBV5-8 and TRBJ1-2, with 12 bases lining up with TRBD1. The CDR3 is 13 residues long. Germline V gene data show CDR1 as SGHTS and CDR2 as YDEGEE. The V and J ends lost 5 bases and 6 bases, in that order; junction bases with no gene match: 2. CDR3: CASSGDRGHGYTF. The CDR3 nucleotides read TGTGCCAGCAGTGGGGACAGGGGGCATGGCTACACCTTC.

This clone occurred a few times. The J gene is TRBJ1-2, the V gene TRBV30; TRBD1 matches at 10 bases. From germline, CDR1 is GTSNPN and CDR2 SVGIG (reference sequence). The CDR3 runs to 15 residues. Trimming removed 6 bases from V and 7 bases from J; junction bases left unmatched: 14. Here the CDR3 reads CACTKSDRGLGGYTF. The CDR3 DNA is TGTGCCTGCACGAAATCCGACAGGGGGCTTGGTGGCTACACCTTC.

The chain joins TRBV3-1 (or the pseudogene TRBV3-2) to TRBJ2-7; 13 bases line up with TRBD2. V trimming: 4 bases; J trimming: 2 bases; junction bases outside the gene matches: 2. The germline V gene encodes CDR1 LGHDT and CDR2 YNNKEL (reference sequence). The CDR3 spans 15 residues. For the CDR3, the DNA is TGTGCCAGCAGCCTGGGACTAGCGGGGCCCTACGAGCAGTACTTC. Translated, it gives CASSLGLAGPYEQYF.

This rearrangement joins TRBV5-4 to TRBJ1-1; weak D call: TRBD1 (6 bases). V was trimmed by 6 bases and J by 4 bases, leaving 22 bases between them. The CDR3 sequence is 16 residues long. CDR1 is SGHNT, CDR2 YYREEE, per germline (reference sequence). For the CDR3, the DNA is TGTGCCAGCATGTACGGGTCGTTACGAGGGGGCACTGAAGCTTTCTTT. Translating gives CASMYGSLRGGTEAFF.

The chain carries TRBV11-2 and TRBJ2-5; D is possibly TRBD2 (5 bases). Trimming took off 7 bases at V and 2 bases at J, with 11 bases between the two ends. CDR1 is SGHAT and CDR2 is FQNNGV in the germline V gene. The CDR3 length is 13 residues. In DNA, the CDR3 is TGTGCCAGCACCCTTAGGAGGCAAGAGACCCAGTACTTC. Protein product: CASTLRRQETQYF.

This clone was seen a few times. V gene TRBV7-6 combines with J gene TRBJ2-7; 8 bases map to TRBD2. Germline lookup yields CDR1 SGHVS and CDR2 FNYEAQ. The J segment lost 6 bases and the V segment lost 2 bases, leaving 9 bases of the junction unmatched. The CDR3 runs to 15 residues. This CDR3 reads CASSLKAGGVGEQYF. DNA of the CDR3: TGTGCCAGCAGCTTAAAGGCGGGAGGAGTTGGCGAGCAGTACTTC.

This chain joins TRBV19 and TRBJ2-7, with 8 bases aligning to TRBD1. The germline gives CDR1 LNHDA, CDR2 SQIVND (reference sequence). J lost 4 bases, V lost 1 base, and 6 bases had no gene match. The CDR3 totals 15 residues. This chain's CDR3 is CASSIAPDREYEQYF. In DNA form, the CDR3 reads TGTGCCAGTAGTATAGCTCCGGACAGGGAATACGAGCAGTACTTC.

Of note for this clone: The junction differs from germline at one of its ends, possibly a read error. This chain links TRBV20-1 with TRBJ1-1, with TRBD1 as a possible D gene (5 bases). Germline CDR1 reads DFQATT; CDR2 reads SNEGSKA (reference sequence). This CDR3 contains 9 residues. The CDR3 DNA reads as TGCAGTGCTAGAGATTCGGGGGACTTT. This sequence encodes CSARDSGDF.